The subject of this entry is one TCR beta chain. Its antigen is undetermined. Produced via immunoSEQ multiplex PCR; TCRdb's table is partial and in-frame only. This sample has 400,000 to 600,000 clones, with approximately 79% found just once. The data were taken from a study of shared clonotypes between healthy human individuals. Study-wide findings and caveats: The donor pool, a small one, limited the genetic and exposure-history diversity represented. An expected dependence of interdonor clonotype sharing on sequencing depth was noted.

Every donor, a Caucasian adult, lived in Nashville, Tennessee. Germline V gene data show CDR1 as MGHRA and CDR2 as YSYEKL. Trimming cost V 4 bases and J 2 bases; bases outside gene matches: 4. CDR3 length: 16 residues. Material: PBMCs. The chain carries TRBV4-1 and TRBJ2-3, with 12 positions matching TRBD2. This receptor was identified in a woman between 40 and 55 years old in good health. Some clones in this sample may be carry-over from other donors' samples. CDR3 nucleotides: TGCGCCAGCAGCCTCCTAGCGGGAGGGTTCACAGATACGCAGTATTTT. As protein: CASSLLAGGFTDTQYF.